This is a list of T cell receptor beta chains from one sample in a study of cytomegalovirus exposure and HLA in healthy donors. Assay used: immunoSEQ multiplex PCR; TCRdb lists only in-frame clones, some missing. This table has tens of thousands of clones, roughly 95% appearing once. The sequenced sample consisted of PBMCs. The origin of the receptors is a woman aged 18-29 years in good health and CMV-seropositive. Both conserved end residues are part of each CDR3. D genes are given only for firm matches. Some rows mark clone size as missing; the rest say once, few, many or name a class of expanded clone.

size,J,V,D,DNA,CDR3
-,TRBJ2-1,TRBV7-8,TRBD2,TGTGCCAGCAGCTTAGTGGGGACTAGCTCCTACAATGAGCAGTTCTTC,CASSLVGTSSYNEQFF
-,TRBJ1-2,TRBV5-4,-,TGTGCCAGCAGCTTGGAGGTTGGCAGGGATAACTATGGCTACACCTTC,CASSLEVGRDNYGYTF
-,TRBJ2-1,TRBV28,TRBD1,TGTGCCAGCAGCCCCGACAGGGACAATGAGCAGTTCTTC,CASSPDRDNEQFF
-,TRBJ2-7,TRBV5-1,-,TGCGCCAGCAGCTTGGAAGTGAGCGGGTACGAGCAGTACTTC,CASSLEVSGYEQYF
-,TRBJ2-1,TRBV5-1,TRBD1,TGCGCCAGCAGCTTGGCCGCCCAGGGGGCGGGCAATGAGCAGTTCTTC,CASSLAAQGAGNEQFF
-,TRBJ1-2,TRBV10-3,-,TGTGCCATCACCTTGACAGGCAACTATGGCTACACCTTC,CAITLTGNYGYTF
-,TRBJ2-1,TRBV6-1,-,TGTGCCAGCAGTGAAAGTAGCGCCAGCTCCTACAATGAGCAGTTCTTC,CASSESSASSYNEQFF
few,TRBJ1-2,TRBV7-9,TRBD1,TGTGCCAGCAGCTTATCTTTAAAGGGACAGGTAAACCTGAACTATGGCTACACCTTC,CASSLSLKGQVNLNYGYTF
few,TRBJ2-3,TRBV11-1,-,TGTGCCAGCAGCTTACTGTCGGGAACCAATACGCAGTATTTT,CASSLLSGTNTQYF
-,TRBJ2-4,TRBV6-1,-,TGTGCCAGCAGTGAGCGAGGAATTGGGTCCAAAAACATTCAGTACTTC,CASSERGIGSKNIQYF
-,TRBJ2-1,TRBV6-9,TRBD2,TGTGCCAGCAGCGGACTAGCGGGATTGAATTCCAATGAGCAGTTCTTC,CASSGLAGLNSNEQFF
-,TRBJ2-2,TRBV11-3,TRBD2,TGTGCCAGCAGCACACGGGCTAGCGGGAGTCGCACCGGGGAGCTGTTTTTT,CASSTRASGSRTGELFF
-,TRBJ2-1,TRBV11-2,TRBD2,TGTGCCAGCAGCCCACGGACTAGCGGGGGTTCCTACAATGAGCAGTTCTTC,CASSPRTSGGSYNEQFF
-,TRBJ2-5,TRBV6-1,-,TGTGCCACCGGACGGGGACAAGAGACCCAGTACTTC,CATGRGQETQYF
-,TRBJ2-3,TRBV4-2,TRBD2,TGTGCCAGCAGCGTGACTAGCGAACATACGCAGTATTTT,CASSVTSEHTQYF
-,TRBJ1-2,TRBV18,-,TGTGCCAGCTTCCCAGACAGAACCTATGGCTACACCTTC,CASFPDRTYGYTF
-,TRBJ2-3,TRBV27,TRBD1,TGTGCCAGCAGTTCCAGGGGGCCTAGCACAGATACGCAGTATTTT,CASSSRGPSTDTQYF
-,TRBJ2-5,TRBV15,TRBD2,TGTGCCACCAGCAGAGATCCTAGCGGGAGTGAGACCCAGTACTTC,CATSRDPSGSETQYF
-,TRBJ1-3,TRBV28,TRBD1,TGTGCCAGCAGCACCGGACAGGGTAGAAACCTAAACACCATATATTTT,CASSTGQGRNLNTIYF
-,TRBJ2-3,TRBV7-9,-,TGTGCCAGCAGCTATTGGACTGCTAGCACAGATACGCAGTATTTT,CASSYWTASTDTQYF
-,TRBJ2-1,TRBV30,-,TGTGCCAGGAGGAGCTACAATGAGCAGTTCTTC,CARRSYNEQFF
-,TRBJ1-1,TRBV28,-,TGTGCCACCCGCGGACAGCTGAACACTGAAGCTTTCTTT,CATRGQLNTEAFF
once,TRBJ1-5,TRBV28,-,TGTGCCAGCACCTCGGTGCGGCAGCGGAATCAGCCCCAGCATTTT,CASTSVRQRNQPQHF
once,TRBJ2-1,TRBV28,TRBD1,TGTGCCAGCAGGGAGGCCGGGACAGGAGACAATGAGCAGTTCTTC,CASREAGTGDNEQFF
once,TRBJ2-1,TRBV11-3,TRBD2,TGTGCCAGCAGTCTAGCGGGAGGTTCCTACAATGAGCAGTTCTTC,CASSLAGGSYNEQFF
-,TRBJ2-2,TRBV6-1,TRBD2,TGTGCCAGCAGTGAACCCTCGGGAGGGAACACCGGGGAGCTGTTTTTT,CASSEPSGGNTGELFF
-,TRBJ2-2,TRBV27,TRBD2,TGTGCCAGCAGTTTAGGTGCGGGAGGGCCGGGCGGGGAGCTGTTTTTT,CASSLGAGGPGGELFF
-,TRBJ1-1,TRBV19,TRBD1,TGTGCCAGTAGTACACGACAGGGGGGGACTGAAGCTTTCTTT,CASSTRQGGTEAFF
-,TRBJ2-3,TRBV9,TRBD2,TGTGCCAGCAGCGTAGCGGCTAGCGGGGTGTCCACAGATACGCAGTATTTT,CASSVAASGVSTDTQYF
-,TRBJ1-3,TRBV10-3,-,TGTGCCATCAGTGAGCCGGGACAAGGAAACACCATATATTTT,CAISEPGQGNTIYF